The 25 T cell receptor beta chains below all came from one sample that was sequenced in a study of technical replicates of blood from a few donors. TCRdb keeps only in-frame clones here, not all; method: immunoSEQ multiplex PCR. Of under 65,000 clones detected, approximately 90% appear once; the ten largest clones hold about 4.3%. Sequenced: PBMCs. Every receptor here comes from a human donor in good health. Some clones in this sample may be carry-over from other donors' samples.

The genes are TRBV18 and TRBJ1-3, with 7 bases matching TRBD1. The germline V gene has CDR1 KGHSH and CDR2 LQKENI. The CDR3 loop spans 16 amino acids. The V and J ends lost 0 bases and 0 bases, in that order; junction bases with no gene match: 2. The CDR3 here is CASSPPKGASGNTIYF. CDR3 nucleotides: TGTGCCAGCTCACCACCGAAGGGGGCCTCTGGAAACACCATATATTTT.

V gene TRBV7-9 combines with J gene TRBJ2-7; 11 bases are a match to TRBD2. Trimming cost V 5 bases and J 3 bases; bases outside gene matches: 6. CDR1 SEHNR and CDR2 FQNEAQ come from the germline V gene (reference sequence). CDR3 length: 15 residues. For the CDR3, the DNA is TGTGCCAGCAGCCAGACTAGCGGGAACTACTACGAGCAGTACTTC. Translated: CASSQTSGNYYEQYF.

The gene calls are TRBV15 and TRBJ2-7, with 13 positions matching TRBD2. The V and J ends lost 3 bases and 1 base, in that order; junction bases with no gene match: 6. CDR3 size: 17 residues. Germline CDR1 and CDR2: LNHNV and YYDKDF (reference sequence). The CDR3 nucleotides read TGTGCCACCAGCAGGCCCGGGACTAGCGGGACTTCCTACGAGCAGTACTTC. Encoded protein: CATSRPGTSGTSYEQYF.

This chain uses TRBV27 with TRBJ2-4, with TRBD2 matching over 11 bases. The CDR3 contains 18 residues. Germline V gene data show CDR1 as MNHEY and CDR2 as SMNVEV (reference sequence). The trim removed 5 bases at V and 0 bases at J, leaving 9 bases unmatched. CDR3 region: CASSPGTSGHLAKNIQYF. CDR3 coding DNA: TGTGCCAGCAGTCCCGGGACTAGCGGACACCTAGCCAAAAACATTCAGTACTTC.

CDR3 sequence reads: CASSVSGRNTGELFF. The CDR3 DNA is TGTGCCAGCAGCGTAAGCGGGAGGAACACCGGGGAGCTGTTTTTT. This sequence joins TRBV7-3 and TRBJ2-2, with 8 bases lining up with TRBD2. The CDR3 covers 15 residues. The junction had 3 bases not matched to a gene; V was cut back by 5 bases and J by 1 base. The V gene's germline CDR1 is SGHTA and CDR2 FQGTGA.

The chain couples TRBV30 to TRBJ1-1, with a possible D match to TRBD1 (6 bases). Per the germline V gene, CDR1 is GTSNPN and CDR2 is SVGIG (reference sequence). The germline V and J ends were trimmed by 2 bases and 5 bases, with 15 bases remaining between them. The CDR3 sequence is 14 residues long. Here the CDR3 DNA reads TGTGCCTGGAGTAGGGGGGGAGGATGGACTGAAGCTTTCTTT. Translating it yields CAWSRGGGWTEAFF.

The J gene is TRBJ1-5, the V gene TRBV6-6; TRBD1 aligns across 8 bases. CDR3 size: 15 residues. V was clipped by 5 bases and J by 4 bases; unmatched bases: 7. Germline V gives CDR1 MNHNY, CDR2 SVGAGI (reference sequence). The CDR3 DNA is TGTGCCAGCAGTGACCCAGGACAGGGAAATCAGCCCCAGCATTTT. Encoded protein: CASSDPGQGNQPQHF.

The chain is built from TRBV5-6 and TRBJ1-2, with 8 bases that match TRBD1. The CDR3 runs 15 residues. Trimming removed 2 bases from V and 6 bases from J; junction bases left unmatched: 9. Germline V gene lookup returns CDR1 SGHDT and CDR2 YYEEEE. The CDR3 region is CASSFFLGQVNGYTF. CDR3 DNA sequence: TGTGCCAGCAGCTTTTTTCTGGGACAGGTCAATGGCTACACCTTC.

This chain links TRBV6-6 with TRBJ2-3, with a possible D match to TRBD1 (5 bases). Trimming took 6 bases from V and 6 from J, leaving 19 bases between them. Germline lookup yields CDR1 MNHNY and CDR2 SVGAGI (reference sequence). The CDR3 loop spans 15 amino acids. The chain's CDR3 is CASRTGPLGIDTQYF. The CDR3 nucleotides are TGTGCCAGCAGAACAGGCCCCCTTGGGATCGATACGCAGTATTTT.

Written as DNA, the CDR3 is TGTGCCAGCAGTGAACTCCCTGCGGCACCAAAATATTACACTGAAGCTTTCTTT. Residues: CASSELPAAPKYYTEAFF. The rearrangement joins TRBV6-1 to TRBJ1-1; D is ambiguous. CDR1 is MNHNS, CDR2 SASEGT, per germline. With 2 bases removed from V and 3 bases from J, the gap between germline ends came to 22 bases. This CDR3 spans 18 amino acids.

V and J are TRBV13 and TRBJ2-3, with 8 nucleotides matching TRBD2. The V gene end was trimmed by 1 base and the J gene end by 5 bases; junction bases not matched to a gene: 8. This CDR3 region has 16 residues. CDR1 is PRHDT and CDR2 is FYEKMQ in the germline V gene (reference sequence). CDR3 protein: CASSLDLAGLKDTQYF. In nucleotides, the CDR3 is TGTGCCAGCAGCTTAGATCTAGCGGGTCTCAAAGATACGCAGTATTTT.

This clone is a singleton in its sample. This chain links TRBV6-1 with TRBJ2-3; the D is unclear. Germline V gene data show CDR1 as MNHNS and CDR2 as SASEGT. The CDR3 has 15 residues. Trimming took off 6 bases at V and 0 bases at J, with 13 bases between the two ends. The CDR3 here is CASRMMSVSTDTQYF. The DNA for the CDR3 is TGTGCCAGCAGAATGATGAGCGTTAGCACAGATACGCAGTATTTT.

This sequence joins TRBV2 and TRBJ1-1; no definite D call. Trimming took off 4 bases at V and 8 bases at J, with 14 bases between the two ends. CDR3 length: 13 amino acids. Germline CDR1 reads SNHLY; CDR2 reads FYNNEI. The CDR3 DNA follows: TGTGCCAGCAGTGGTCTGTTTTTACAGGAAGCTTTCTTT. Protein: CASSGLFLQEAFF.

V is TRBV4-2 and J is TRBJ1-2; 9 positions agree with TRBD1. Germline assignment: CDR1 LGHNA and CDR2 YNFKEQ. Trimming took 4 bases from V and 8 from J; bases not matched to a gene: 8. CDR3 length: 14 amino acids. The CDR3 is CASSLKQGAEGYTF. The CDR3 nucleotides are TGTGCCAGCAGCCTTAAACAGGGGGCGGAAGGCTACACCTTC.

CDR3 bases: TGTGCCAGCAGTTACGGCGCAGTAGCGGGGGGGGAGCTGTTTTTT. Protein sequence: CASSYGAVAGGELFF. This chain connects TRBV6-5 to TRBJ2-2; 8 nucleotides align to TRBD2. J gave up 8 bases and V 2 bases, and 7 bases lay outside the gene matches. CDR1 and CDR2 from the germline V gene are MNHEY and SVGAGI. This CDR3 region has 15 residues.

In regard to this clone: A junction end diverges from the germline sequence, so it may reflect a read error. The chain is built from TRBV2 and TRBJ2-7, with D possibly TRBD2 on 6 matching bases. The CDR3 runs to 12 residues. CDR1 and CDR2 (germline): SNHLY, FYNNEI. DNA of the CDR3: TGTGCCAGCAGTGAAGCGGCGGGACCGGTTAACTTC. Protein sequence: CASSEAAGPVNF.

V is TRBV27 and J is TRBJ1-2; D unresolved. The CDR3 extends over 14 amino acids. Trimming took off 6 bases at V and 3 bases at J, with 14 bases between the two ends. Germline loops: CDR1 MNHEY, CDR2 SMNVEV (reference sequence). This chain's CDR3 is CASSSSGFDYGYTF. DNA of the CDR3: TGTGCCAGCAGCAGCTCGGGGTTTGACTATGGCTACACCTTC.

This chain joins TRBV9 and TRBJ2-1, with 13 bases aligning to TRBD2. Per germline, CDR1 SGDLS and CDR2 YYNGEE. CDR3 size: 16 residues. V gave up 0 bases and J gave up 9 bases; unmatched junction bases: 6. CDR3 sequence (DNA): TGTGCCAGCAGCGTAGACGGGACTAGCGGGATCGGTGAGCAGTTCTTC. Translated: CASSVDGTSGIGEQFF. The full variable domain, in which reference TRBV9 and TRBJ2-1 provide the parts outside the CDR3, is DSGVTQTPKHLITATGQRVTLRCSPRSGDLSVYWYQQSLDQGLQFLIQYYNGEERAKGNILERFSAQQFPDLHSELNLSSLELGDSALYFCASSVDGTSGIGEQFFGPGTRLTVL.

The CDR3 DNA follows: TGTGCCAGCAGCTTAGCCGGGACAGGTCTCGGTAGGAAGGAAAAACTGTTTTTT. It yields the protein CASSLAGTGLGRKEKLFF. The gene calls are TRBV7-2 and TRBJ1-4; 8 bases map to TRBD1. The CDR3 has 18 amino acids. After removal of 0 bases from V and 8 bases from J, the junction contained 14 bases not matched to a gene. Germline V gene sequence: CDR1 SGHTA, CDR2 FQGNSA.

The sample holds one count of this clone. The CDR3 nucleotides are TGTGCCAGCAGCCCGGGACTTCAGGTGGCCCGGGAGACCCAGTACTTC. Its translation: CASSPGLQVARETQYF. The rearrangement joins TRBV5-8 to TRBJ2-5, with a possible D match to TRBD2 (6 bases). Trimming cost V 4 bases and J 5 bases, with 21 bases left between them. The CDR3 runs 16 residues. Germline V gene data show CDR1 as SGHTS and CDR2 as YDEGEE.

This clone was seen only once. The V and J genes are TRBV2 and TRBJ1-2; 12 nucleotides align to TRBD1. The V and J ends lost 4 bases and 7 bases, in that order; junction bases with no gene match: 1. Looked up from germline, CDR1 is SNHLY and CDR2 is FYNNEI. The CDR3 runs 13 residues. CDR3 nucleotide sequence: TGTGCCAGCAGTGGGGACAGGGGGCCTGGCTACACCTTC. It is translated as CASSGDRGPGYTF.

The rearrangement links TRBV10-3 to TRBJ2-1; 9 nucleotides match TRBD2. The J segment lost 10 bases and the V segment lost 3 bases, leaving 1 base of the junction unmatched. From germline, CDR1 is ENHRY and CDR2 SYGVKD. The CDR3 is made up of 12 amino acids. CDR3 bases: TGTGCCATCAGTGATGGGACTAGCGAGCAGTTCTTC. It translates to CAISDGTSEQFF.

This chain connects TRBV5-6 to TRBJ2-4; no clear D. CDR1 and CDR2 from the germline V gene are SGHDT and YYEEEE. The CDR3 consists of 11 residues. V gave up 6 bases and J gave up 5 bases, with 6 bases separating them. Here the CDR3 reads CASTSQNIQYF. The CDR3 DNA reads TGTGCCAGCACCTCTCAAAACATTCAGTACTTC. The variable domain in full, with the rest retrieved from reference TRBV5-6 and TRBJ2-4, is DAGVTQSPTHLIKTRGQQVTLRCSPKSGHDTVSWYQQALGQGPQFIFQYYEEEERQRGNFPDRFSGHQFPNYSSELNVNALLLGDSALYLCASTSQNIQYFGAGTRLSVL.

In its sample, this clone was seen once. The chain recombines TRBV18 with TRBJ2-5, with D maybe TRBD2 (5 bases). The ends were cut back, 3 bases at V and 4 bases at J, with 18 bases in the middle. This CDR3 contains 16 residues. Germline assignment: CDR1 KGHSH and CDR2 LQKENI. This CDR3 reads CASSPLGESLVETQYF. CDR3 DNA: TGTGCCAGCTCACCGCTCGGGGAGAGCCTTGTAGAGACCCAGTACTTC. Variable domain in full (rest from reference TRBV18 and TRBJ2-5): NAGVMQNPRHLVRRRGQEARLRCSPMKGHSHVYWYRQLPEEGLKFMVYLQKENIIDESGMPKERFSAEFPKEGPSILRIQQVVRGDSAAYFCASSPLGESLVETQYFGPGTRLLVL.

J is TRBJ2-7 and V is TRBV27; 7 bases are a match to TRBD1. CDR1 and CDR2 (germline): MNHEY, SMNVEV (reference sequence). This CDR3 comprises 14 residues. Unmatched junction bases numbered 6, after V lost 3 bases and J lost 4 bases. DNA for the CDR3: TGTGCCAGCAGTTTGACAGGGCGGAGTTACGAGCAGTACTTC. This sequence encodes CASSLTGRSYEQYF.